The next 15 T cell receptor beta chains were all read from a single sample in a study of shared clonotypes between healthy human individuals (dated by TCRdb to 2018 to 2020). CD8 naive samples were obtained by positive selection for CCR7 among CD45RO-negative cells, yielding a CD45RA+CCR7+ population from which TemRA cells were excluded. The protocol used for the library was the immunoSEQ multiplex PCR assay. TCRdb provides this immuneACCESS table in a form limited to in-frame rearrangements. Some clones are lacking; in checked studies, under half of them reflect an unresolved V gene, and why the rest are absent is not known. Within this sample are approximately 740,000 clones, with around 93% of them counted one time only. 24% of the sample is taken by the ten largest. Sequencing was carried out using naive CD8+ T cells sorted from blood. This sample's cell subset or site label indicates: CD45RA+CCR7+. The receptors derive from a man younger than 40 in good health.

V gene TRBV6-1 combines with J gene TRBJ1-5; D may be TRBD1 (6 bases). The germline V gene has CDR1 MNHNS and CDR2 SASEGT. The length of the CDR3 is 14 residues. The V end lost 4 bases, the J end lost 4 bases, and 11 bases lay between the germline ends. This CDR3 is CASSGRGENQPQHF. For the CDR3, the DNA is TGTGCCAGCAGTGGCAGGGGTGAGAATCAGCCCCAGCATTTT.

The chain couples TRBV29-1 to TRBJ1-1, with 7 bases fitting TRBD1. Germline assignment: CDR1 SQVTM and CDR2 ANQGSEA. The CDR3 runs to 14 residues. The J segment lost 6 bases and the V segment lost 5 bases, leaving 12 bases of the junction unmatched. CDR3: CSVYWAGGNSEAFF. The CDR3 DNA is TGCAGCGTTTATTGGGCAGGGGGAAACTCTGAAGCTTTCTTT.

Notes on this clone: Additional DNA sequences in this sample encode the identical CDR3. The rearrangement links TRBV27 to TRBJ1-4; a weak D match, TRBD1 (5 bases). The V gene's germline CDR1 is MNHEY and CDR2 SMNVEV (reference sequence). Trimming cost V 6 bases and J 10 bases, with 9 bases left between them. The CDR3 is 11 residues long. CDR3 loop: CASSSGGKLFF. Written as DNA, the CDR3 is TGTGCCAGCAGCAGCGGGGGAAAACTGTTTTTT.

As regards this clone: Other DNA sequences in this specimen translate into the identical CDR3. The rearrangement uses TRBV7-9 and TRBJ2-1; D call uncertain. Per the germline V gene, CDR1 is SEHNR and CDR2 is FQNEAQ (reference sequence). The ends were cut back, 6 bases at V and 7 bases at J, with 4 bases in the middle. This CDR3 region has 10 residues. In DNA form, the CDR3 reads TGTGCCAGCAGTCGTAATGAGCAGTTCTTC. This gives the protein CASSRNEQFF.

The chain joins TRBV7-8 to TRBJ2-7; 10 bases fit TRBD2. The CDR3 has 15 amino acids. After removal of 1 base from V and 4 bases from J, the junction contained 4 bases not matched to a gene. CDR1 and CDR2 (germline): SGHVS, FQNEAQ. The CDR3 sequence: CASSLELAGWYEQYF. The CDR3 DNA is TGTGCCAGCAGCTTAGAACTAGCGGGATGGTACGAGCAGTACTTC. Based on the CDR3 plus reference TRBV7-8 and TRBJ2-7, the full variable domain is GAGVSQSPRYKVAKRGQDVALRCDPISGHVSLFWYQQALGQGPEFLTYFQNEAQLDKSGLPSDRFFAERPEGSVSTLKIQRTQQEDSAVYLCASSLELAGWYEQYFGPGTRLTVT.

The rearrangement uses TRBV27 and TRBJ2-1; the match to TRBD2 covers 8 bases. This CDR3 is built from 19 residues. Germline trimming cut 3 bases from V and 5 bases from J; bases unmatched to any gene: 18. CDR1 is MNHEY and CDR2 is SMNVEV in the germline V gene (reference sequence). The CDR3 DNA follows: TGTGCCAGCAGTTTCAGCGGGGGCGAAGCGGAGCGCGCGGACAATGAGCAGTTCTTC. It specifies CASSFSGGEAERADNEQFF.

This sequence joins TRBV14 and TRBJ2-7; 11 nucleotides agree with TRBD2. The CDR3 is made up of 14 amino acids. The ends lost 2 bases at V and 6 bases at J; junction bases unmatched: 3. Germline V gene data show CDR1 as SGHDN and CDR2 as FVKESK. The CDR3 DNA reads as TGTGCCAGCAGCCAACTAGCGGGAGGTGGCGAGCAGTACTTC. Its protein is CASSQLAGGGEQYF.

The V call is TRBV9, the J call TRBJ2-7, with 7 positions matching TRBD1. V shed 3 bases and J 3 bases; nucleotides not matched to a gene: 9. CDR1 is SGDLS and CDR2 is YYNGEE in the germline V gene. The CDR3 contains 15 residues. The CDR3 DNA follows: TGTGCCAGCAGCGCGTCAGGACAGGCAGACTACGAGCAGTACTTC. Its translation: CASSASGQADYEQYF.

J is TRBJ2-6 and V is TRBV7-9; possibly TRBD1 for D (6 bases). The V end lost 3 bases, the J end lost 0 bases, and 9 bases lay between the germline ends. This CDR3 has 16 amino acids. Germline-derived CDR1 and CDR2 are SEHNR and FQNEAQ (reference sequence). The CDR3 DNA is TGTGCCAGCAGCTTGGGACACCTCTCTGGGGCCAACGTCCTGACTTTC. It specifies CASSLGHLSGANVLTF.

The rearrangement joins TRBV6-5 to TRBJ1-2; D is unresolved. The germline CDR1 and CDR2 sequences are MNHEY and SVGAGI. CDR3 length: 14 residues. V was trimmed by 2 bases and J by 2 bases, leaving 9 bases between them. This CDR3 reads CASSYREPNYGYTF. In DNA form, the CDR3 reads TGTGCCAGCAGTTACCGGGAACCAAACTATGGCTACACCTTC.

CDR3 in amino acids: CATSRGTSPSYEQYF. In DNA, the CDR3 is TGTGCCACCAGCCGGGGGACTAGCCCCTCCTACGAGCAGTACTTC. V is TRBV15 and J is TRBJ2-7; TRBD2 agrees at 9 bases. The CDR3 sequence is 15 residues long. Germline lookup yields CDR1 LNHNV and CDR2 YYDKDF (reference sequence). Trimming removed 5 bases from V and 0 bases from J; junction bases left unmatched: 5.

CDR3 loop: CASSLKGTWYEQYF. The CDR3 DNA is TGTGCCAGCAGTTTAAAGGGGACGTGGTACGAGCAGTACTTC. This chain joins TRBV27 and TRBJ2-7; D is perhaps TRBD1 or TRBD2 (5 bases each). Germline loops: CDR1 MNHEY, CDR2 SMNVEV (reference sequence). The CDR3 consists of 14 residues. Trimming shortened V by 2 bases and J by 4 bases, and 12 bases separated the two germline ends.

The chain uses TRBV7-6 and TRBJ2-2, with D tentatively TRBD2 (5 bases). Trimming removed 4 bases at V and 1 base at J, with 13 bases between. The germline gives CDR1 SGHVS, CDR2 FNYEAQ. The CDR3 sequence is 16 residues long. This CDR3 reads CASSSEGFLNTGELFF. The CDR3 DNA sequence: TGTGCCAGCAGCTCAGAGGGCTTCTTGAACACCGGGGAGCTGTTTTTT.

The rearrangement links TRBV18 to TRBJ1-5; D is unclear. Germline-derived CDR1 and CDR2 are KGHSH and LQKENI. The CDR3 runs to 16 residues. With 0 bases removed from V and 2 bases from J, the gap between germline ends came to 11 bases. The CDR3: CASSPPSMGGNQPQHF. CDR3 bases: TGTGCCAGCTCACCACCGAGCATGGGTGGCAATCAGCCCCAGCATTTT.

This rearrangement joins TRBV12-5 to TRBJ1-2; possible D gene TRBD1, 5 bases. The ends were cut back, 3 bases at V and 7 bases at J, with 12 bases in the middle. The germline gives CDR1 LGHNT, CDR2 FRNRAP. This CDR3 has 13 residues. CDR3 nucleotides: TGTGCTAGTGGTTTCGAGGGGCTGGGTGGCTACACCTTC. Translating gives CASGFEGLGGYTF.